The 27 T cell receptor beta chains presented below share a single source sample, sequenced in a study of T cell changes during pregnancy in multiple sclerosis. TCRdb's table, derived via immunoSEQ multiplex PCR, lists solely in-frame clones and lacks some. This sample has tens of thousands of clones; around 88% occur once, and the top ten carry 3.5%. The sequences come from CD4+ T cells from peripheral blood mononuclear cells, collected in the first trimester of pregnancy. Receptor source: a female donor in good health, enrolled as a control in a pregnancy study.

The genes are TRBV19 and TRBJ1-1; a possible D gene is TRBD1 (5 bases). Looked up from germline, CDR1 is LNHDA and CDR2 is SQIVND (reference sequence). Trimming left V 4 bases short and J 10 bases short, with 19 bases between. The CDR3 length is 14 residues. The CDR3 DNA reads as TGTGCCAGTAGTACCCGGGACTGGCTAAGTCGAGCTTTCTTT. Protein sequence: CASSTRDWLSRAFF.

This sequence joins TRBV27 and TRBJ2-1; 9 bases are a match to TRBD2. CDR1 and CDR2 from the germline V gene are MNHEY and SMNVEV (reference sequence). There are 16 residues in the CDR3. V lost 0 bases to trimming and J lost 7 bases; unmatched junction nucleotides: 7. The CDR3 region is CASSLSPSGDLNEQFF. CDR3 DNA: TGTGCCAGCAGTTTATCCCCTAGCGGGGATCTGAATGAGCAGTTCTTC.

The chain has TRBV10-1 and TRBJ2-3; the match to TRBD2 covers 9 bases. CDR1 and CDR2 (germline): WNHNN, SYGVQD (reference sequence). The V and J ends lost 2 bases and 6 bases, in that order; junction bases with no gene match: 12. This CDR3 comprises 17 residues. The CDR3, as DNA: TGCGCCAGCAGTGAGAGGGCGGGAGGGCCATGGGGGGATACGCAGTATTTT. The encoded protein is CASSERAGGPWGDTQYF.

The rearrangement uses TRBV19 and TRBJ2-3; tentatively, D is TRBD2 (6 bases). The germline V and J ends were trimmed by 5 bases and 2 bases, with 14 bases remaining between them. Germline CDR1 is LNHDA and CDR2 is SQIVND (reference sequence). CDR3 size: 15 residues. The chain's CDR3 is CASSSLADHTDTQYF. CDR3 sequence (DNA): TGTGCCAGTAGTTCCTTAGCGGACCACACAGATACGCAGTATTTT.

The V call is TRBV6-6, the J call TRBJ1-5; D not resolved. The CDR3 is made up of 13 amino acids. In germline, CDR1 is MNHNY, CDR2 SVGAGI (reference sequence). V shed 2 bases and J shed 4 bases, with 6 bases lying between them. CDR3 bases: TGTGCCAGCAGTTACGACGGGAATCAGCCCCAGCATTTT. It specifies CASSYDGNQPQHF.

The chain joins TRBV27 to TRBJ1-1; D gene uncertain. Trimming removed 6 bases at V and 1 base at J, with 18 bases between. This CDR3 spans 16 amino acids. CDR1 and CDR2 from the germline V gene are MNHEY and SMNVEV (reference sequence). The CDR3 DNA reads TGTGCCAGCAGGGATTGGCAGGCATCCTCGAACACTGAAGCTTTCTTT. It yields the protein CASRDWQASSNTEAFF.

The chain carries TRBV9 and TRBJ1-1; the match to TRBD1 covers 7 bases. Germline V CDR1 and CDR2: SGDLS, YYNGEE. Trimming took 0 bases from V and 5 from J; bases not matched to a gene: 19. The CDR3 extends over 19 amino acids. This CDR3 is CASSVARFTTPLRGTEAFF. DNA of the CDR3: TGTGCCAGCAGCGTAGCTCGTTTTACGACTCCCCTCAGGGGGACTGAAGCTTTCTTT.

The chain employs TRBV5-4 and TRBJ1-2; the match to TRBD1 covers 8 bases. The trim removed 4 bases at V and 8 bases at J, leaving 7 bases unmatched. The V gene's germline CDR1 is SGHNT and CDR2 YYREEE (reference sequence). The length of the CDR3 is 13 residues. The CDR3 loop is CASSIGQGSGYTF. DNA for the CDR3: TGTGCCAGCAGCATTGGACAGGGAAGCGGCTACACCTTC.

The chain joins TRBV5-6 to TRBJ1-1, with a possible D match to TRBD1 (5 bases). The germline gives CDR1 SGHDT, CDR2 YYEEEE. CDR3 length equals 17 residues. Trimming pared 6 bases from V and 1 base from J, leaving 22 bases between. The CDR3 DNA reads as TGTGCCAGCAACTGGAGGGGAACTAAGGGCGGGAACACTGAAGCTTTCTTT. It yields the protein CASNWRGTKGGNTEAFF. Based on the CDR3 plus reference TRBV5-6 and TRBJ1-1, the full variable domain is DAGVTQSPTHLIKTRGQQVTLRCSPKSGHDTVSWYQQALGQGPQFIFQYYEEEERQRGNFPDRFSGHQFPNYSSELNVNALLLGDSALYLCASNWRGTKGGNTEAFFGQGTRLTVV.

The J gene is TRBJ2-2, the V gene TRBV10-1; 7 nucleotides match TRBD1. V gave up 3 bases and J gave up 0 bases; unmatched junction bases: 1. Germline V lookup: CDR1 WNHNN, CDR2 SYGVQD (reference sequence). This CDR3 region has 15 residues. The CDR3 DNA reads as TGCGCCAGCAGTGATGGGACAGCGAACACCGGGGAGCTGTTTTTT. It encodes CASSDGTANTGELFF.

V and J are TRBV9 and TRBJ2-1, with 10 bases aligning to TRBD2. CDR1 is SGDLS, CDR2 YYNGEE, per germline. The V and J ends lost 0 bases and 10 bases, in that order; junction bases with no gene match: 7. The CDR3 sequence is 15 residues long. CDR3 DNA: TGTGCCAGCAGCGTAGTTCTAGCGGGAGTACCCGAGCAGTTCTTC. Translated, it gives CASSVVLAGVPEQFF.

The V call is TRBV19, the J call TRBJ2-1; D may be TRBD2 (5 bases). The V end was cut by 6 bases, the J end by 5 bases, with 11 bases between. Germline assignment: CDR1 LNHDA and CDR2 SQIVND (reference sequence). The CDR3 has 13 amino acids. CDR3 in amino acids: CASRTPGDNEQFF. The CDR3 DNA follows: TGTGCCAGTAGGACCCCCGGGGACAATGAGCAGTTCTTC.

The chain uses TRBV18 and TRBJ2-1, with 7 positions matching TRBD1. V gave up 7 bases and J gave up 7 bases; unmatched junction bases: 10. The CDR3 runs 14 residues. Germline CDR1 is KGHSH and CDR2 is LQKENI. The CDR3 region is CASCLDRSRNEQFF. CDR3 nucleotide sequence: TGTGCCAGCTGCCTGGACAGGTCGAGGAATGAGCAGTTCTTC.

This chain uses TRBV10-3 with TRBJ1-3, with no clear D. V lost 4 bases, J lost 0 bases, and 10 bases lay in between. This CDR3 has 15 amino acids. Germline V lookup: CDR1 ENHRY, CDR2 SYGVKD. CDR3 sequence (DNA): TGTGCCATCAGTGGTGCAGACTTCTCTGGAAACACCATATATTTT. Translated: CAISGADFSGNTIYF.

V and J are TRBV28 and TRBJ1-2; 7 nucleotides align to TRBD1. CDR1 is MDHEN and CDR2 is SYDVKM in the germline V gene. CDR3 length: 14 residues. Trimming took 6 bases from V and 6 from J; bases not matched to a gene: 10. DNA for the CDR3: TGTGCCAGCAGCCAAGGGGGCGGCGCACATGGCTACACCTTC. Protein sequence: CASSQGGGAHGYTF.

V gene TRBV6-5 combines with J gene TRBJ2-5; 11 bases map to TRBD1. Germline CDR1 is MNHEY and CDR2 is SVGAGI. The junction had 5 bases not matched to a gene; V was cut back by 6 bases and J by 5 bases. This CDR3 has 14 residues. In DNA, the CDR3 is TGTGCCAGCAGCCTGGGGACAGGGGGTGAGACCCAGTACTTC. This encodes CASSLGTGGETQYF.

This clone was seen once. The chain is built from TRBV10-3 and TRBJ2-7; 14 bases agree with TRBD2. The CDR3 covers 16 residues. Germline values: CDR1 ENHRY, CDR2 SYGVKD. The trim removed 5 bases at V and 5 bases at J, leaving 8 bases unmatched. This CDR3 reads CAISSTPGLAGDEQYF. CDR3 coding DNA: TGTGCCATCAGTTCTACGCCGGGACTAGCGGGAGACGAGCAGTACTTC.

This clone is labeled medium-sized (0.01 to 0.1%). This rearrangement joins TRBV4-2 to TRBJ2-3, with 14 bases matching TRBD2. Germline V lookup: CDR1 LGHNA, CDR2 YNFKEQ. The CDR3 extends over 19 amino acids. V was pared by 0 bases and J by 2 bases, with 7 bases of the junction left unmatched. The CDR3 loop is CASSQEGTSGRLSTDTQYF. The CDR3 region has the DNA TGTGCCAGCAGCCAAGAGGGGACTAGCGGGAGATTATCCACAGATACGCAGTATTTT.

V is TRBV19 and J is TRBJ2-2, with TRBD1 matching over 8 bases. The CDR3 length is 16 residues. Losses at the gene ends were 4 bases for V and 4 bases for J; bases not matched to a gene: 8. Germline CDR1 and CDR2: LNHDA and SQIVND (reference sequence). CDR3 loop: CASSKGQGRGTGELFF. The CDR3 bases are TGTGCCAGTAGTAAAGGACAGGGTCGGGGCACCGGGGAGCTGTTTTTT.

Details on this clone: One end of the junction does not line up with germline, which may come from a read error. The genes are TRBV7-8 and TRBJ2-1; 10 bases agree with TRBD2. The CDR3 runs to 19 residues. Germline lookup yields CDR1 SGHVS and CDR2 FQNEAQ. The CDR3 spells CASSLGLAGVFPSYNEQFF. CDR3 DNA sequence: TGTGCCAGCAGCTTAGGGCTAGCGGGAGTTTTTCCGTCCTATAATGAGCAGTTCTTC.

This chain uses TRBV28 with TRBJ1-2; tentatively, D is TRBD1 (6 bases). Trimming took 6 bases from V and 8 from J, leaving 13 bases between them. The CDR3 loop spans 12 amino acids. Germline loops: CDR1 MDHEN, CDR2 SYDVKM. The CDR3, as DNA: TGTGCCAGCAGGATACAGGGTAGGGGCTACACCTTC. Translated: CASRIQGRGYTF.

The rearrangement links TRBV7-9 to TRBJ2-2; D might be TRBD1 (5 bases). Germline CDR1 SEHNR, CDR2 FQNEAQ (reference sequence). The CDR3 runs to 16 residues. V lost 6 bases to trimming and J lost 0 bases, with 14 bases between them. The CDR3 loop is CASRAGTGPNTGELFF. The CDR3 DNA reads TGTGCCAGCAGAGCAGGAACAGGACCGAACACCGGGGAGCTGTTTTTT.

This chain uses TRBV11-1 with TRBJ1-4; D possibly corresponds to TRBD1 (5 bases). Germline V lookup: CDR1 SGHAT, CDR2 FQDESV (reference sequence). The CDR3 totals 14 residues. Trimming cost V 5 bases and J 8 bases, with 15 bases left between them. This chain's CDR3 is CASSGGTRREKLFF. In DNA, the CDR3 is TGTGCCAGCAGCGGCGGGACTCGGAGGGAAAAACTGTTTTTT.

The chain combines TRBV4-2 with TRBJ2-5, with 9 bases identical to TRBD2. Trimming took 1 base from V and 5 from J; bases not matched to a gene: 5. CDR3 size: 15 residues. Germline lookup yields CDR1 LGHNA and CDR2 YNFKEQ. The CDR3 DNA reads TGTGCCAGCAGCCAAGCGAGCGGGGGGAGGGAGACCCAGTACTTC. This translates into CASSQASGGRETQYF.

V is TRBV5-1 and J is TRBJ1-1, with D hard to call. The CDR3 runs to 14 residues. With 4 bases removed from V and 1 base from J, the gap between germline ends came to 11 bases. Germline loops: CDR1 SGHRS, CDR2 YFSETQ. The CDR3 DNA reads as TGCGCCAGCAGCCCGGGCGGGTGGAACACTGAAGCTTTCTTT. Encoded protein: CASSPGGWNTEAFF.

The CDR3 is CASSPPDRGQGYTF. CDR3 nucleotides: TGTGCCAGCAGCCCACCGGACAGGGGGCAAGGCTACACCTTC. The chain carries TRBV7-9 and TRBJ1-2, with 11 bases fitting TRBD1. The trim removed 5 bases at V and 8 bases at J, leaving 7 bases unmatched. Germline V lookup: CDR1 SEHNR, CDR2 FQNEAQ (reference sequence). This CDR3 comprises 14 residues.

This clone showed up just once. The chain combines TRBV18 with TRBJ1-1; TRBD1 agrees at 9 bases. V shed 3 bases and J 4 bases; nucleotides not matched to a gene: 9. Germline V gene data show CDR1 as KGHSH and CDR2 as LQKENI. The CDR3 covers 16 residues. DNA of the CDR3: TGTGCCAGCTCACCGGTCCGGGACAGGGTTGTCACTGAAGCTTTCTTT. Its translation is CASSPVRDRVVTEAFF.